This T cell receptor (beta chain) was obtained from a study of cytomegalovirus exposure and HLA in healthy donors. This clone has a handful of counts. Antigen unknown. CDR1 SGHRS and CDR2 YFSETQ come from the germline V gene. V was clipped by 2 bases and J by 7 bases; unmatched bases: 5. This CDR3 region has 15 residues. It was with 60 Vbeta and 13 Jbeta primers that the PCR ran. The method was immunoSEQ multiplex PCR; TCRdb's version includes in-frame clones alone and lacks a portion of them. The data hold some 170,000 clones, with 70% to 75% observed a single time. Overall study findings and caveats: Roughly uniform depth of sequencing across donors was assumed in presence/absence analyses. In the analysis, some V segments, TRBV6-2 and TRBV6-3 included, were excluded as indistinguishable. Three CMV-associated chains were confirmed in vitro to be specific for CMV antigens.

The chain uses TRBV5-1 and TRBJ2-1; the match to TRBD2 covers 11 bases. This TCR came from a man aged 18 to 30 in good health and CMV-seropositive. Sequencing was performed on PBMCs. The CDR3 sequence is CASSFNSGGGNEQFF. The CDR3 DNA reads as TGCGCCAGCAGCTTCAATAGCGGGGGGGGGAATGAGCAGTTCTTC.